These T cell receptor beta chains were read from a single sample in a study of blood T cell repertoires in COVID-19. Using immunoSEQ multiplex PCR, the repertoire was profiled, and TCRdb retains in-frame clones only, with some absent. Here the sample spans about 280,000 clones, 85% being singletons. Sequencing used peripheral blood. The receptors were gathered from a human donor in a cohort sampled during active COVID-19. CDR3s include the opening cysteine and the closing phenylalanine or tryptophan. A D gene is named only where the DNA matches it firmly. For some rows the clone size is stated as once, few or many, or as a class when expanded; others skip it.

j_call v_call d_call clone_size cdr3_aa cdr3_nt
TRBJ1-5 TRBV2 - - CASGGGNQPQHF TGTGCCAGCGGCGGTGGGAATCAGCCCCAGCATTTT
TRBJ2-2 TRBV20-1 - once CSARAAGELFF TGCAGTGCTAGAGCGGCCGGGGAGCTGTTTTTT
TRBJ2-3 TRBV7-8 - - CASSFTRDTQYF TGTGCCAGCAGCTTTACAAGAGATACGCAGTATTTT
TRBJ2-7 TRBV19 - - CASSIRDFSYEQYF TGTGCCAGTAGTATAAGGGACTTCTCCTACGAGCAGTACTTC
TRBJ2-2 TRBV4-2 TRBD2 - CASSQHTSGSGELFF TGTGCCAGCAGCCAACATACTAGCGGATCCGGGGAGCTGTTTTTT
TRBJ2-5 TRBV25-1 TRBD2 - CASSEFRREQETQYF TGTGCCAGCAGTGAATTTCGGCGGGAGCAAGAGACCCAGTACTTC
TRBJ1-4 TRBV4-3 - - CASRGGAATNEKLFF TGCGCCAGCAGAGGCGGGGCGGCAACTAATGAAAAACTGTTTTTT
TRBJ2-2 TRBV3-1/TRBV3-2 - - CASRTSYSRTGELFF TGTGCCAGCCGTACCTCGTACAGCCGGACCGGGGAGCTGTTTTTT
TRBJ1-1 TRBV6-5 TRBD1 - CASSYAGGTEAFF TGTGCCAGCAGTTACGCAGGGGGCACTGAAGCTTTCTTT
TRBJ2-3 TRBV9 TRBD2 - CASSGTSGSSTDTQYF TGTGCCAGCAGCGGGACTAGCGGCTCTAGCACAGATACGCAGTATTTT
TRBJ2-2 TRBV19 - - CASEDTNTGELFF TGTGCCAGTGAGGACACCAACACCGGGGAGCTGTTTTTT
TRBJ2-3 TRBV6-4 - - CASSDSTEGGTDTQYF TGTGCCAGCAGTGACTCGACCGAGGGAGGCACAGATACGCAGTATTTT
TRBJ2-2 TRBV7-9 - - CASLPDTNTGELFF TGTGCCAGCCTCCCAGACACGAACACCGGGGAGCTGTTTTTT
TRBJ2-1 TRBV24-1 TRBD2 - CATREGTSGYNEQFF TGTGCCACCCGTGAGGGGACTAGCGGTTACAATGAGCAGTTCTTC
TRBJ2-1 TRBV10-2 TRBD1 - CASRRGTGPYNEQFF TGCGCCAGCAGGAGGGGGACAGGGCCTTACAATGAGCAGTTCTTC
TRBJ1-3 TRBV28 - - CASSLLISGGNTIYF TGTGCCAGCAGTTTATTAATATCCGGGGGAAACACCATATATTTT
TRBJ2-4 TRBV5-5 - - CASSLGVENIQYF TGTGCCAGCAGCTTGGGAGTCGAAAACATTCAGTACTTC
TRBJ2-2 TRBV5-1 - - CASCPYGSGATGELFF TGCGCCAGCTGCCCTTACGGGTCCGGTGCCACCGGGGAGCTGTTTTTT
TRBJ1-2 TRBV3-1/TRBV3-2 - - CASSRGSNYGYTF TGTGCCAGCAGCCGAGGATCTAACTATGGCTACACCTTC
TRBJ1-1 TRBV4-1 - - CASKMNLGDTEAFF TGCGCCAGCAAGATGAATCTAGGGGACACTGAAGCTTTCTTT
TRBJ2-7 TRBV2 - - CASSVQFSSYEQYF TGTGCCAGCAGTGTACAGTTCTCCTCCTACGAGCAGTACTTC